The 29 T cell receptor beta chains in this list originate from one sample, sequenced in a study of shared T cell receptors in the human thymus. Measured with immunoSEQ multiplex PCR; TCRdb has only the in-frame clones, and not every one. The sample carries hundreds of thousands of clones, approximately 87% recorded once. These data were also filed under a second study, of human thymus T cells.

The specimen was thymocytes. These TCRs come from a boy under three years old with a congenital heart defect.

The chain uses TRBV9 and TRBJ2-3; D is possibly TRBD2 (7 bases). V gave up 4 bases and J gave up 3 bases, with 15 bases separating them. The CDR3 runs 15 residues. From germline, CDR1 is SGDLS and CDR2 YYNGEE. The CDR3 DNA follows: TGTGCCAGCAGCCCCAGGCGGGGGCAGACAGATACGCAGTATTTT. Translating it yields CASSPRRGQTDTQYF.

V and J are TRBV14 and TRBJ2-7; 8 positions agree with TRBD1. Losses at the gene ends were 4 bases for V and 2 bases for J; bases not matched to a gene: 1. This CDR3 spans 13 amino acids. Germline assignment: CDR1 SGHDN and CDR2 FVKESK. The CDR3 coding sequence is TGTGCCAGCAGCCCGGGACAGGCCTACGAGCAGTACTTC. Encoded protein: CASSPGQAYEQYF. Supplemented by reference TRBV14 and TRBJ2-7, the full variable domain reads EAGVTQFPSHSVIEKGQTVTLRCDPISGHDNLYWYRRVMGKEIKFLLHFVKESKQDESGMPNNRFLAERTGGTYSTLKVQPAELEDSGVYFCASSPGQAYEQYFGPGTRLTVT.

The V gene is TRBV7-9, the J gene TRBJ2-7, with 10 bases identical to TRBD1. Germline CDR1 and CDR2: SEHNR and FQNEAQ (reference sequence). With 3 bases clipped from V and 5 bases from J, the junction kept 4 bases outside the gene matches. The CDR3 totals 14 residues. CDR3 sequence: CASSFGDRGHEQYF. The CDR3 DNA follows: TGTGCCAGCAGCTTTGGGGACAGGGGCCACGAGCAGTACTTC. The complete variable domain, with remaining parts taken from reference TRBV7-9 and TRBJ2-7, reads DTGVSQNPRHKITKRGQNVTFRCDPISEHNRLYWYRQTLGQGPEFLTYFQNEAQLEKSRLLSDRFSAERPKGSFSTLEIQRTEQGDSAMYLCASSFGDRGHEQYFGPGTRLTVT.

This chain connects TRBV11-3 to TRBJ2-1, with TRBD2 identical over 13 bases. V lost 3 bases to trimming and J lost 2 bases; unmatched junction nucleotides: 7. Germline V CDR1 and CDR2: SGHNT, YENEEA. The CDR3 has 18 residues. CDR3 sequence: CASSFRTSGGAPYNEQFF. In nucleotides, the CDR3 is TGTGCCAGCAGCTTTCGAACTAGCGGGGGGGCCCCCTACAATGAGCAGTTCTTC.

About this clone: A junction boundary mismatches the germline segment, possibly from a read error. This chain uses TRBV9 with TRBJ1-1; 12 bases map to TRBD1. Germline values: CDR1 SGDLS, CDR2 YYNGEE. The CDR3 contains 11 residues. The CDR3 here is CASSGGQGALF. In nucleotides, the CDR3 is TGTGCCAGCAGCGGGGGACAGGGGGCCCTTTTT.

The chain combines TRBV21-1 with TRBJ2-7; TRBD1 was called by the table and not checked on the DNA. TRBV21-1 is annotated as a pseudogene. The CDR3 loop spans 13 amino acids. The CDR3 loop reads CASSTDQGYEQYF. DNA for the CDR3: TGTGCCAGCAGTACTGATCAGGGCTACGAGCAGTACTTC.

The chain joins TRBV6-1 to TRBJ2-1; 11 nucleotides agree with TRBD2. CDR3 length: 15 amino acids. J was trimmed by 9 bases and V by 8 bases; bases with no gene match: 12. Germline V gene data show CDR1 as MNHNS and CDR2 as SASEGT. The CDR3 DNA sequence: TGTGCCAGCCATAGATCTGGACTAGCGGGCAGTGAGCAGTTCTTC. It encodes CASHRSGLAGSEQFF.

This rearrangement joins TRBV9 to TRBJ1-1; 9 nucleotides match TRBD1. The CDR3 covers 17 residues. Germline V CDR1 and CDR2: SGDLS, YYNGEE. J was trimmed by 4 bases and V by 4 bases; bases with no gene match: 14. The CDR3, as DNA: TGTGCCAGCAGCCCCTTATTCCAGGACAGGGGAAGCACTGAAGCTTTCTTT. Protein sequence: CASSPLFQDRGSTEAFF.

The V and J genes are TRBV5-5 and TRBJ1-6; D is unresolved. The germline V gene encodes CDR1 SGHKS and CDR2 YYEKEE (reference sequence). V gave up 0 bases and J gave up 2 bases, with 12 bases separating them. The CDR3 is 17 residues long. CDR3 in DNA: TGTGCCAGCAGCTTGGGGAGGGTAAAGCCCTATAATTCACCCCTCCACTTT. Protein: CASSLGRVKPYNSPLHF.

In this sample, this clone turned up a few times. CDR3 in amino acids: CSVDGEVGDGYTF. The DNA for the CDR3 is TGCAGCGTTGATGGGGAGGTTGGAGATGGCTACACCTTC. V is TRBV29-1 and J is TRBJ1-2; D is undetermined. Germline CDR1 SQVTM, CDR2 ANQGSEA. Trimming stripped 3 bases from V and 6 bases from J, with 14 bases between. The CDR3 totals 13 residues.

V is TRBV6-5 and J is TRBJ2-3; 7 nucleotides line up with TRBD1. Germline CDR1 is MNHEY and CDR2 is SVGAGI. This CDR3 is 14 amino acids long. The V segment lost 4 bases and the J segment 5 bases; nucleotides outside the gene matches: 6. The CDR3: CASSSTGQGDTQYF. The CDR3 DNA is TGTGCCAGCAGTTCGACAGGGCAGGGAGATACGCAGTATTTT.

The chain combines TRBV6-5 with TRBJ2-5; 7 nucleotides agree with TRBD2. The germline V gene encodes CDR1 MNHEY and CDR2 SVGAGI. V trimming: 9 bases; J trimming: 4 bases; junction bases outside the gene matches: 11. The CDR3 covers 14 residues. The CDR3 protein is CASQTRGVGETQYF. Here the CDR3 DNA reads TGTGCCAGTCAAACCCGGGGGGTCGGAGAGACCCAGTACTTC.

The gene calls are TRBV19 and TRBJ2-7; D gene ambiguous. Germline CDR1 reads LNHDA; CDR2 reads SQIVND (reference sequence). The CDR3 has 13 residues. The V end lost 1 base, the J end lost 3 bases, and 7 bases lay between the germline ends. CDR3 region: CASSIAANYEQYF. The CDR3 DNA reads TGTGCCAGTAGTATAGCAGCGAACTACGAGCAGTACTTC.

This chain connects TRBV5-4 to TRBJ2-7, with D hard to call. The CDR3 length is 11 residues. V was cut by 0 bases and J by 6 bases, with 4 bases left in between. Germline CDR1 is SGHNT and CDR2 is YYREEE (reference sequence). CDR3 coding DNA: TGTGCCAGCAGCTTGGCCGGCGAGCAGTACTTC. Translated, it gives CASSLAGEQYF.

The chain couples TRBV5-1 to TRBJ1-1, with TRBD1 matching over 8 bases. Germline V lookup: CDR1 SGHRS, CDR2 YFSETQ. The length of the CDR3 is 16 residues. Unmatched junction bases numbered 8, after V lost 4 bases and J lost 0 bases. The chain's CDR3 is CASSRPGTGLNTEAFF. CDR3 nucleotides: TGCGCCAGCAGCCGACCCGGGACAGGTCTGAACACTGAAGCTTTCTTT. Full variable domain (outside the CDR3, taken from reference TRBV5-1 and TRBJ1-1): KAGVTQTPRYLIKTRGQQVTLSCSPISGHRSVSWYQQTPGQGLQFLFEYFSETQRNKGNFPGRFSGRQFSNSRSEMNVSTLELGDSALYLCASSRPGTGLNTEAFFGQGTRLTVV.

The CDR3 here is CASSPPPRLRDYNEQFF. CDR3 bases: TGCGCCAGCAGCCCCCCACCCCGCCTCAGGGACTACAATGAGCAGTTCTTC. The V gene is TRBV4-1, the J gene TRBJ2-1; the D gene is possibly TRBD1 (5 bases). CDR1 and CDR2 from the germline V gene are MGHRA and YSYEKL. Deletions cut 4 bases from V and 3 bases from J, with 19 bases between. The length of the CDR3 is 17 residues.

The chain combines TRBV5-6 with TRBJ2-2; D is perhaps TRBD1 (6 bases). The V gene lost 2 bases and the J gene lost 0 bases, with 8 bases spanning the gap. The CDR3 has 15 residues. Per the germline V gene, CDR1 is SGHDT and CDR2 is YYEEEE. The chain's CDR3 is CASSFTGTNTGELFF. Written as DNA, the CDR3 is TGTGCCAGCAGCTTCACAGGGACGAACACCGGGGAGCTGTTTTTT.

V and J are TRBV4-1 and TRBJ2-2; 14 bases are shared with TRBD2. Trimming took 1 base from V and 4 from J; bases not matched to a gene: 11. This CDR3 is built from 20 residues. Germline CDR1 and CDR2: MGHRA and YSYEKL. In DNA, the CDR3 is TGCGCCAGCAGCCAAGGACTAGCGGGAGGGCCCCGTAACCGCACCGGGGAGCTGTTTTTT. It specifies CASSQGLAGGPRNRTGELFF.

Regarding this clone: One end of the junction does not line up with germline, which may come from a read error. The chain recombines TRBV27 with TRBJ2-2; possibly TRBD2 for D (5 bases). This CDR3 has 20 residues. The germline V gene has CDR1 MNHEY and CDR2 SMNVEV (reference sequence). CDR3: CASSSSRETALPANTGELFF. Written as DNA, the CDR3 is TGTGCCAGCAGTTCTAGTAGGGAGACTGCGCTCCCTGCCAACACCGGGGAGTTGTTTTTT.

The CDR3 DNA follows: TGTGCCAGCAGCCCCGTCGGACAACCTCTTACCTATGGCTACACCTTC. It yields the protein CASSPVGQPLTYGYTF. The J gene is TRBJ1-2, the V gene TRBV7-9, with D possibly being TRBD1 (5 bases). From germline, CDR1 is SEHNR and CDR2 FQNEAQ (reference sequence). The V end lost 5 bases, the J end lost 4 bases, and 20 bases lay between the germline ends. There are 16 residues in the CDR3.

V usage is TRBV9 and J usage is TRBJ2-2; 7 bases map to TRBD2. CDR1 SGDLS and CDR2 YYNGEE come from the germline V gene. V was clipped by 3 bases and J by 0 bases; unmatched bases: 8. The CDR3 consists of 17 residues. CDR3 nucleotides: TGTGCCAGCAGCGCCTCTCGGGGGAGGGCGAACACCGGGGAGCTGTTTTTT. It encodes CASSASRGRANTGELFF.

The chain combines TRBV7-8 with TRBJ2-7; 11 nucleotides align to TRBD2. In germline, CDR1 is SGHVS, CDR2 FQNEAQ. CDR3 length: 17 residues. The V gene end was trimmed by 5 bases and the J gene end by 5 bases; junction bases not matched to a gene: 14. This chain's CDR3 is CASSRALIAGGPHEQYF. CDR3 in DNA: TGTGCCAGCAGCCGTGCCCTTATAGCGGGAGGGCCCCACGAGCAGTACTTC.

CDR3 bases: TGTGCCAGCAGCTTAGATACCCCTTGGGGGGTGACTAACTATGGCTACACCTTC. This translates into CASSLDTPWGVTNYGYTF. The V call is TRBV11-2, the J call TRBJ1-2, with TRBD1 as a possible D gene (5 bases). Germline CDR1 and CDR2: SGHAT and FQNNGV. Trimming removed 0 bases at V and 0 bases at J, with 17 bases between. The length of the CDR3 is 18 residues.

The chain has TRBV6-1 and TRBJ2-7, with D possibly matching TRBD2 (7 bases). Germline loops: CDR1 MNHNS, CDR2 SASEGT. This CDR3 region has 16 residues. V was pared by 1 base and J by 0 bases, with 13 bases between. Here the CDR3 DNA reads TGTGCCAGCAGTGAAGAAGAGGGGGGGACCTCCTACGAGCAGTACTTC. Translated: CASSEEEGGTSYEQYF.

The gene calls are TRBV11-2 and TRBJ1-2; 10 nucleotides align to TRBD1. The CDR3 covers 15 residues. Germline CDR1 SGHAT, CDR2 FQNNGV. The V gene end was trimmed by 3 bases and the J gene end by 2 bases; junction bases not matched to a gene: 3. DNA of the CDR3: TGTGCCAGCAGCTTCGGGACAGGGGAAAACTATGGCTACACCTTC. This encodes CASSFGTGENYGYTF.

The rearrangement uses TRBV6-5 and TRBJ1-2; D is perhaps TRBD1 (6 bases). V gave up 2 bases and J gave up 7 bases, with 11 bases separating them. CDR3 length: 13 amino acids. Germline-derived CDR1 and CDR2 are MNHEY and SVGAGI. The CDR3: CASSYPRGSGYTF. The DNA of the CDR3 is TGTGCCAGCAGTTACCCCAGGGGTTCTGGCTACACCTTC.

The V gene is TRBV7-2, the J gene TRBJ1-6, with D possibly matching TRBD1 (6 bases). Trimming removed 0 bases at V and 10 bases at J, with 13 bases between. CDR3 length equals 15 residues. The germline V gene encodes CDR1 SGHTA and CDR2 FQGNSA. Written as DNA, the CDR3 is TGTGCCAGCAGCTTAGCGGGACACCGAACCTCACCCCTCCACTTT. Translating it yields CASSLAGHRTSPLHF.

J is TRBJ2-1 and V is TRBV29-1, with a weak D call TRBD2 (6 bases). The CDR3 totals 13 residues. V dropped 3 bases and J dropped 4 bases, with 10 bases sitting between them. Germline V lookup: CDR1 SQVTM, CDR2 ANQGSEA. The CDR3 DNA is TGCAGCGTTGATCCGGGGGATTACAATGAGCAGTTCTTC. It translates to CSVDPGDYNEQFF.

The rearrangement links TRBV15 to TRBJ2-5; the match to TRBD2 covers 14 bases. Germline CDR1 and CDR2: LNHNV and YYDKDF (reference sequence). This CDR3 region has 18 residues. Unmatched junction bases numbered 4, after V lost 1 base and J lost 0 bases. Written as DNA, the CDR3 is TGTGCCACCAGCAGAGGGACTAGCGGGGGGAGCCACCAAGAGACCCAGTACTTC. Amino acid sequence: CATSRGTSGGSHQETQYF.